One and the same sample provided the 9 T cell receptor beta chains below, sequenced in a study of blood T cell repertoires in COVID-19. Method: immunoSEQ multiplex PCR; TCRdb's copy keeps in-frame clones and lacks some. The repertoire holds 350,000 to 450,000 clones, about 85% seen once, with 3.5% to 4% in the top ten. Sample: peripheral blood. Every receptor here comes from a woman under 30 with acute or convalescent COVID-19.

The rearrangement uses TRBV25-1 and TRBJ1-2; D might be TRBD1 (6 bases). Trimming took off 6 bases at V and 4 bases at J, with 12 bases between the two ends. Looked up from germline, CDR1 is MGHDK and CDR2 is SYGVNS. CDR3 length equals 13 residues. Written as DNA, the CDR3 is TGTGCCAGCAGGACGGACAGTATCTATGGCTACACCTTC. It translates to CASRTDSIYGYTF.

The rearrangement links TRBV2 to TRBJ1-3; D gene unclear. Germline V gene lookup returns CDR1 SNHLY and CDR2 FYNNEI. V lost 0 bases, J lost 11 bases, and 5 bases lay in between. There are 11 residues in the CDR3. For the CDR3, the DNA is TGTGCCAGCAGTGAAGCGGCCCCCATATATTTT. This codes for CASSEAAPIYF.

The J gene is TRBJ1-1, the V gene TRBV19, with a possible D match to TRBD1 (5 bases). The V gene lost 4 bases and the J gene lost 5 bases, with 11 bases spanning the gap. The CDR3 contains 13 residues. Germline CDR1 is LNHDA and CDR2 is SQIVND (reference sequence). The CDR3 region has the DNA TGTGCCAGTAGTACAGGAAGGGGAACTGAAGCTTTCTTT. Protein sequence: CASSTGRGTEAFF.

The V gene is TRBV5-1, the J gene TRBJ2-5; 8 nucleotides match TRBD2. Per the germline V gene, CDR1 is SGHRS and CDR2 is YFSETQ. Losses at the gene ends were 3 bases for V and 2 bases for J; bases not matched to a gene: 9. The CDR3 consists of 16 residues. The DNA of the CDR3 is TGCGCCAGCAGCTCCGCGGGCCCGGGGGGGCAAGAGACCCAGTACTTC. Translated, it gives CASSSAGPGGQETQYF.

The chain carries TRBV7-2 and TRBJ1-1, with D possibly being TRBD1 (6 bases). The germline V and J ends were trimmed by 5 bases and 6 bases, with 22 bases remaining between them. The germline CDR1 and CDR2 sequences are SGHTA and FQGNSA. The CDR3 is made up of 16 amino acids. This CDR3 is CASSPSGQNRWAEAFF. DNA for the CDR3: TGTGCCAGCAGCCCAAGCGGACAGAACCGGTGGGCTGAAGCTTTCTTT.

The chain uses TRBV5-4 and TRBJ1-4; the D gene is possibly TRBD1 (6 bases). V lost 2 bases and J 0 bases, leaving 11 bases between the germline ends. Looked up from germline, CDR1 is SGHNT and CDR2 is YYREEE (reference sequence). The CDR3 has 16 amino acids. The CDR3 DNA follows: TGTGCCAGCAGCTTCCTGACAGGAACAACTAATGAAAAACTGTTTTTT. It specifies CASSFLTGTTNEKLFF.

This clone was observed a few times. The gene calls are TRBV5-5 and TRBJ1-3, with D unresolved. The CDR3 runs to 14 residues. Looked up from germline, CDR1 is SGHKS and CDR2 is YYEKEE (reference sequence). Trimming removed 3 bases from V and 0 bases from J, with 7 bases in between. CDR3: CASSSRFSGNTIYF. The CDR3 nucleotides are TGTGCCAGCAGCTCCAGATTCTCTGGAAACACCATATATTTT.

The rearrangement uses TRBV20-1 and TRBJ1-1; 7 bases line up with TRBD1. There are 15 residues in the CDR3. The germline gives CDR1 DFQATT, CDR2 SNEGSKA (reference sequence). V shed 3 bases, J shed 1 base, and the junction held 8 bases outside the gene matches. The CDR3 DNA follows: TGCAGTGCTAGTAATCTTCGACAGGGGAACACTGAAGCTTTCTTT. As protein: CSASNLRQGNTEAFF.

The chain couples TRBV6-2 or TRBV6-3 to TRBJ2-4, with D tentatively TRBD1 (5 bases). CDR3 length: 17 residues. V shed 5 bases and J shed 3 bases, with 20 bases lying between them. The germline CDR1 and CDR2 sequences are MNHEY and SVGEGT. DNA for the CDR3: TGTGCCAGCAGTAAAGCCGAAGGACAACTGGGCAAAAACATTCAGTACTTC. Residues: CASSKAEGQLGKNIQYF.